A selection of T cell receptor beta chains follows, all from one sample in a study of shared clonotypes between healthy human individuals. The protocol was immunoSEQ multiplex PCR, while the TCRdb copy is restricted to in-frame clones and leaves out a portion. The table includes 2 million to 3 million clones, 93% detected once. The sequenced sample was naive CD4+ T cells from PBMCs. The source is a young man in good health. Some clones in this sample may be carry-over from other donors' samples. CDR3s include the opening cysteine and the closing phenylalanine or tryptophan. The D gene is left open where the match is weak. Size values are once, few and many counts, or a class for expanded clones, and some rows have none.

clone_size | d_call | j_call | v_call | cdr3_nt | cdr3_aa
NA | NA | TRBJ1-3 | TRBV10-1 | TGCGCCAGCACTGGGACGGTCTCTGGAAACACCATATATTTT | CASTGTVSGNTIYF
NA | NA | TRBJ1-4 | TRBV30 | TGTGCCGCCGGGACATCACCAACTAATGAAAAACTGTTTTTT | CAAGTSPTNEKLFF
NA | NA | TRBJ1-5 | TRBV15 | TGTGCCACCAGCAGCCAGGGTTTTAATCAGCCCCAGCATTTT | CATSSQGFNQPQHF
NA | NA | TRBJ2-6 | TRBV6-5 | TGTGCCAGCAGTGCACAGGTAGGCGGGGTCAACGTCCTGACTTTC | CASSAQVGGVNVLTF
NA | TRBD1 | TRBJ2-1 | TRBV7-2 | TGTGCCAGCAGCCTTGGGCAGGGGGCCTACAATGAGCAGTTCTTC | CASSLGQGAYNEQFF
few | NA | TRBJ1-3 | TRBV7-3 | TGTGCCAGCAGCCCCGGACCCCTGTCGCCCAACACCATATATTTT | CASSPGPLSPNTIYF
NA | TRBD1 | TRBJ2-3 | TRBV7-7 | TGTGCCAGCAGCTTAGACGGGACAGGGGGGACAGATACGCAGTATTTT | CASSLDGTGGTDTQYF
once | NA | TRBJ2-1 | TRBV7-9 | TGTGCCAGCAGCTTAGTGTCTGTTCGAGGGGGTAATGAGCAGTTCTTC | CASSLVSVRGGNEQFF
NA | TRBD2 | TRBJ2-3 | TRBV28 | TGTGCCAGCAGTACAAACCCGACTAGCAGCACAGATACGCAGTATTTT | CASSTNPTSSTDTQYF
NA | TRBD1 | TRBJ1-5 | TRBV20-1 | TGCAGCCTGCAGGGGGGTCAGCCCCAGCATTTT | CSLQGGQPQHF
NA | NA | TRBJ2-1 | TRBV7-2 | TGTGCCAGCAGCTTCACCGGGACGGGGCAGTTCTTC | CASSFTGTGQFF
NA | TRBD1 | TRBJ1-1 | TRBV5-1 | TGCGCCAGCACCCCAGGGGGGGGGAACACTGAAGCTTTCTTT | CASTPGGGNTEAFF
NA | TRBD1 | TRBJ1-1 | TRBV11-2 | TGTGCCAGCAGCCCAGTCAACAGGGGGCACACTGAAGCTTTCTTT | CASSPVNRGHTEAFF
NA | NA | TRBJ2-4 | TRBV27 | TGTGCCAGCAGTTTTGGGGACTTAGCCAAAAACATTCAGTACTTC | CASSFGDLAKNIQYF
NA | NA | TRBJ1-1 | TRBV6-6 | TGTGCCAGCAGTTGGGACGGGAACACTGAAGCTTTCTTT | CASSWDGNTEAFF